One sample yielded the 24 T cell receptor beta chains listed below, sequenced in a study of sequential checkpoint blockade in melanoma. Treatment of the sample: randomized to nivolumab then ipilimumab (arm A) or the reverse (arm B). This table comes from immunoSEQ multiplex PCR, and its TCRdb copy is limited to in-frame clones, with some not included. The table shows some 2,200 clones, with approximately 15% occurring only once. Here the sequenced sample was tumor tissue (inferred from file names), taken from a patient given nivolumab and ipilimumab in sequence. The origin of the receptors is a human donor with melanoma.

The chain joins TRBV10-3 to TRBJ1-1; D uncertain. The CDR3 runs 14 residues. The germline V gene has CDR1 ENHRY and CDR2 SYGVKD. Trimming stripped 2 bases from V and 3 bases from J, with 10 bases between. The CDR3, as DNA: TGTGCCATCAGTGAGCATGGCTCGGACACTGAAGCTTTCTTT. Its translation: CAISEHGSDTEAFF.

This chain links TRBV5-1 with TRBJ1-3; possible D gene TRBD1, 5 bases. V lost 1 base to trimming and J lost 4 bases, with 21 bases between them. This CDR3 is built from 18 residues. Germline CDR1 SGHRS, CDR2 YFSETQ. The CDR3 sequence is CASSLWAIQGASGNTIYF. The CDR3 nucleotides are TGCGCCAGCAGCTTGTGGGCGATTCAGGGAGCGAGCGGAAACACCATATATTTT.

This clone was seen a handful of times. The chain recombines TRBV19 with TRBJ1-2; D is unresolved. The V gene's germline CDR1 is LNHDA and CDR2 SQIVND (reference sequence). V was cut by 1 base and J by 3 bases, with 6 bases left in between. The CDR3 runs 13 residues. CDR3 sequence reads: CASSIGGDYGYTF. CDR3 coding DNA: TGTGCCAGTAGTATAGGTGGAGACTATGGCTACACCTTC.

The V and J genes are TRBV5-1 and TRBJ1-3; D unclear. V shed 0 bases and J shed 7 bases, with 14 bases lying between them. The CDR3 is 15 amino acids. Germline assignment: CDR1 SGHRS and CDR2 YFSETQ. The CDR3 DNA sequence: TGCGCCAGCAGCTTGGATGGGCAGGCGATGAACACCATATATTTT. It is translated as CASSLDGQAMNTIYF.

This clone is classed as medium-sized. The chain joins TRBV11-3 to TRBJ1-1, with D possibly being TRBD1 (5 bases). There are 14 residues in the CDR3. Trimming stripped 6 bases from V and 4 bases from J, with 15 bases between. Germline V gene data show CDR1 as SGHNT and CDR2 as YENEEA. The CDR3 loop reads CASRTSTGSTEAFF. The CDR3 DNA sequence: TGTGCCAGCAGAACGTCCACAGGAAGCACTGAAGCTTTCTTT. The variable domain in full, with the rest retrieved from reference TRBV11-3 and TRBJ1-1, is EAGVVQSPRYKIIEKKQPVAFWCNPISGHNTLYWYLQNLGQGPELLIRYENEEAVDDSQLPKDRFSAERLKGVDSTLKIQPAELGDSAVYLCASRTSTGSTEAFFGQGTRLTVV.

This clone is medium-sized (0.01 to 0.1%) in the sample. This chain joins TRBV9 and TRBJ1-2, with 8 bases aligning to TRBD1. The CDR3 is 16 amino acids. V was clipped by 5 bases and J by 8 bases; unmatched bases: 17. Germline lookup yields CDR1 SGDLS and CDR2 YYNGEE. The DNA for the CDR3 is TGTGCCAGCAGTGATAACTGGACAGGGTCGGCTTCCGGCTACACCTTC. Translating it yields CASSDNWTGSASGYTF. The full variable domain, rest sourced from reference TRBV9 and TRBJ1-2, is DSGVTQTPKHLITATGQRVTLRCSPRSGDLSVYWYQQSLDQGLQFLIQYYNGEERAKGNILERFSAQQFPDLHSELNLSSLELGDSALYFCASSDNWTGSASGYTFGSGTRLTVV.

This clone showed up just a few times. The chain recombines TRBV28 with TRBJ2-1; the D is unclear. The germline CDR1 and CDR2 sequences are MDHEN and SYDVKM. Trimming removed 4 bases at V and 9 bases at J, with 10 bases between. The CDR3 contains 12 residues. CDR3 nucleotide sequence: TGTGCCAGCAGTTGGAGCGTCGGTGAGCAGTTCTTC. It translates to CASSWSVGEQFF.

This clone was picked up a small number of times. The chain combines TRBV6-8 with TRBJ1-4; 9 positions match TRBD1. The junction had 5 bases not matched to a gene; V was cut back by 6 bases and J by 6 bases. CDR3 size: 14 residues. Germline values: CDR1 MNHGY, CDR2 SAAAGT. This CDR3 is CASSKDRGYEKLFF. DNA for the CDR3: TGTGCCAGCAGCAAGGACAGGGGCTATGAAAAACTGTTTTTT.

This clone was recorded only once. The chain employs TRBV19 and TRBJ1-1; 7 bases agree with TRBD1. CDR1 LNHDA and CDR2 SQIVND come from the germline V gene (reference sequence). The V segment lost 7 bases and the J segment 6 bases; nucleotides outside the gene matches: 14. CDR3 length: 15 amino acids. CDR3 in amino acids: CASIRGRGLTAEAFF. In DNA form, the CDR3 reads TGTGCCAGTATAAGGGGGCGAGGTTTAACGGCTGAAGCTTTCTTT.

This clone was counted only a few times. V gene TRBV6-8 combines with J gene TRBJ1-1; D may be TRBD1 (6 bases). The germline gives CDR1 MNHGY, CDR2 SAAAGT. V gave up 5 bases and J gave up 5 bases, with 15 bases separating them. The length of the CDR3 is 14 residues. The CDR3 DNA reads as TGTGCCAGCAGTCAACCGGGACAACGAACTGAAGCTTTCTTT. Amino acids: CASSQPGQRTEAFF.

Sample share makes this clone medium-sized. This sequence joins TRBV6-8 and TRBJ2-5; TRBD2 might be the D (7 bases). The CDR3 loop spans 13 amino acids. Trimming removed 6 bases from V and 5 bases from J, with 13 bases in between. Germline V lookup: CDR1 MNHGY, CDR2 SAAAGT. The CDR3 region is CASRRGAGETQYF. The DNA of the CDR3 is TGTGCCAGCAGACGGGGGGCCGGGGAGACCCAGTACTTC.

The chain recombines TRBV28 with TRBJ1-2, with 9 bases that match TRBD1. Germline values: CDR1 MDHEN, CDR2 SYDVKM. With 5 bases clipped from V and 8 bases from J, the junction kept 15 bases outside the gene matches. The CDR3 consists of 16 residues. CDR3: CASSRQGGVWVGGYTF. For the CDR3, the DNA is TGTGCCAGCAGTCGACAGGGGGGTGTTTGGGTGGGAGGCTACACCTTC.

There are a few counts of this clone. The chain carries TRBV19 and TRBJ2-2, with unresolved D. This CDR3 is built from 14 residues. Trimming removed 6 bases at V and 3 bases at J, with 11 bases between. CDR1 is LNHDA and CDR2 is SQIVND in the germline V gene (reference sequence). CDR3: CASSKGAHTGELFF. For the CDR3, the DNA is TGTGCCAGTAGCAAAGGTGCCCACACCGGGGAGCTGTTTTTT.

The V and J genes are TRBV7-2 and TRBJ2-7; D assignment may be TRBD1 or TRBD2 (5 bases each). Germline CDR1 and CDR2: SGHTA and FQGNSA. There are 13 residues in the CDR3. V was pared by 5 bases and J by 6 bases, with 14 bases between. The CDR3 loop reads CASSRPSGGEQYF. CDR3 DNA: TGTGCCAGCAGCCGTCCTAGTGGGGGCGAGCAGTACTTC.

This clone has more than one count but fewer than ten. The gene calls are TRBV5-1 and TRBJ2-3, with TRBD2 identical over 9 bases. The CDR3 totals 15 residues. Germline assignment: CDR1 SGHRS and CDR2 YFSETQ. V shed 2 bases and J 3 bases; nucleotides not matched to a gene: 4. The CDR3 protein is CASSFGGGVTDTQYF. The CDR3 nucleotides are TGCGCCAGCAGCTTTGGCGGGGGGGTAACAGATACGCAGTATTTT.

By share, this clone counts as medium-sized. The J gene is TRBJ1-4, the V gene TRBV11-3; TRBD1 matches at 7 bases. This CDR3 is 15 amino acids long. The junction had 11 bases not matched to a gene; V was cut back by 5 bases and J by 8 bases. In germline, CDR1 is SGHNT, CDR2 YENEEA. For the CDR3, the DNA is TGTGCCAGCAGCCGACAGGGTGGTGTGGGAGAAAAACTGTTTTTT. Amino acids: CASSRQGGVGEKLFF.

This clone was seen at least ten times. This chain links TRBV11-3 with TRBJ1-6; TRBD1 aligns across 9 bases. The V gene end was trimmed by 6 bases and the J gene end by 3 bases; junction bases not matched to a gene: 6. CDR3 length: 16 residues. Germline V gene sequence: CDR1 SGHNT, CDR2 YENEEA. The chain's CDR3 is CASSSGTGFYNSPLHF. The CDR3 coding sequence is TGTGCCAGCAGTTCCGGGACAGGGTTCTATAATTCACCCCTCCACTTT.

This clone was detected a few times. The chain is built from TRBV4-1 and TRBJ1-2, with 7 bases identical to TRBD1. This CDR3 region has 16 residues. Germline V gene lookup returns CDR1 MGHRA and CDR2 YSYEKL. Trimming at V came to 0 bases and at J to 6 bases, leaving 10 bases not matched to a gene. CDR3 sequence reads: CASSQEAGQIYDGYTF. The CDR3 DNA reads TGCGCCAGCAGCCAAGAGGCGGGACAGATCTATGATGGCTACACCTTC.

This clone was picked up a small number of times. The chain carries TRBV6-8 and TRBJ1-3; D is ambiguous. The CDR3 loop spans 13 amino acids. Germline V gives CDR1 MNHGY, CDR2 SAAAGT. The V and J ends lost 8 bases and 3 bases respectively, with 11 bases between them. DNA for the CDR3: TGTGCCAGCGCCCCCGGTCTTGGAAACACCATATATTTT. Its protein product is CASAPGLGNTIYF.

In this sample, this clone turned up a few times. The J gene is TRBJ2-2, the V gene TRBV4-1; TRBD1 might be the D (6 bases). V lost 4 bases and J lost 3, with 12 bases in between. Germline-derived CDR1 and CDR2 are MGHRA and YSYEKL. The CDR3 contains 15 residues. The DNA of the CDR3 is TGCGCCAGCAGCCTAAGGGACACCTACACCGGGGAGCTGTTTTTT. The encoded protein is CASSLRDTYTGELFF.

The chain carries TRBV19 and TRBJ1-5, with D uncertain. The CDR3 runs to 14 residues. Trimming pared 9 bases from V and 2 bases from J, leaving 14 bases between. The germline gives CDR1 LNHDA, CDR2 SQIVND (reference sequence). The CDR3 nucleotides are TGTGCCAGCAAACTTAATGATGGCAATCAGCCCCAGCATTTT. Its protein product is CASKLNDGNQPQHF.

This clone was counted a few times. The rearrangement joins TRBV6-8 to TRBJ1-4, with TRBD1 identical over 8 bases. CDR3 length: 15 amino acids. J lost 0 bases, V lost 10 bases, and 7 bases had no gene match. Germline values: CDR1 MNHGY, CDR2 SAAAGT. In DNA form, the CDR3 reads TGTGCCACCTCAGGACAGGGTCCAACTAATGAAAAACTGTTTTTT. It codes for CATSGQGPTNEKLFF.

This chain connects TRBV5-1 to TRBJ2-2; 8 bases are shared with TRBD1. This CDR3 has 15 amino acids. Germline-derived CDR1 and CDR2 are SGHRS and YFSETQ. J was trimmed by 8 bases and V by 4 bases; bases with no gene match: 10. The CDR3 region has the DNA TGCGCCAGCAGCCTGACAGGGGCCCGGGGAGGGGAGCTGTTTTTT. It translates to CASSLTGARGGELFF.

This clone has only a few counts. The chain joins TRBV6-8 to TRBJ2-3; no reliable D call. V lost 6 bases and J lost 2, with 15 bases in between. From germline, CDR1 is MNHGY and CDR2 SAAAGT. The CDR3 extends over 15 amino acids. Here the CDR3 DNA reads TGTGCCAGCAGGAGCCCGGGCGTCTTCACAGATACGCAGTATTTT. Protein sequence: CASRSPGVFTDTQYF.